One sample yielded the 8 T cell receptor beta chains listed below, sequenced in a study of control samples from healthy donors and cancer patients (TCRdb year 2020). The library was built by means of the immunoSEQ multiplex PCR assay. Sourced from immuneACCESS, this table was stored by TCRdb with only in-frame sequences that have V and J called. A share of the clones is absent; for the studies checked, an unresolved V gene accounts for under half, and the remainder has no known explanation. The sample table contains 60,000 to 65,000 clones; only one count was recorded for 70% to 90% of them. Jointly, the top ten make up approximately 5% of the sample. The sample consisted of blood. Receptor source: a man between 35 and 55 years old in good health.

The chain is built from TRBV12-5 and TRBJ1-1; TRBD1 aligns across 10 bases. The CDR3 runs 14 residues. From germline, CDR1 is LGHNT and CDR2 FRNRAP. J lost 1 base, V lost 5 bases, and 1 base had no gene match. The chain's CDR3 is CASGDRGRNTEAFF. In DNA form, the CDR3 reads TGTGCTAGTGGTGACAGGGGGCGGAACACTGAAGCTTTCTTT. The full variable domain, its missing parts supplied by reference TRBV12-5 and TRBJ1-1, is DARVTQTPRHKVTEMGQEVTMRCQPILGHNTVFWYRQTMMQGLELLAYFRNRAPLDDSGMPKDRFSAEMPDATLATLKIQPSEPRDSAVYFCASGDRGRNTEAFFGQGTRLTVV.

The CDR3 loop is CASSLDSGSPHGYTF. The CDR3 nucleotides are TGTGCCAGCAGCTTAGACTCGGGGTCCCCTCATGGCTACACCTTC. This chain connects TRBV11-3 to TRBJ1-2; D call uncertain. The V gene lost 0 bases and the J gene lost 6 bases, with 14 bases spanning the gap. Per germline, CDR1 SGHNT and CDR2 YENEEA. This CDR3 has 15 residues.

V usage is TRBV18 and J usage is TRBJ2-5, with D tentatively TRBD1 (6 bases). CDR1 KGHSH and CDR2 LQKENI come from the germline V gene. Trimming took 4 bases from V and 5 from J, leaving 11 bases between them. The CDR3 consists of 13 residues. CDR3 loop: CASSQQGGETQYF. The CDR3 DNA is TGTGCCAGCTCACAACAGGGTGGGGAGACCCAGTACTTC.

Remarks on this clone: Germline and junction disagree at one end, which may indicate a read error. The chain employs TRBV7-7 and TRBJ1-2; D call uncertain. The germline gives CDR1 SSHAT, CDR2 FNYEAQ (reference sequence). The CDR3 loop spans 17 amino acids. The CDR3 sequence: CASSLVHSQHANYGYTF. DNA for the CDR3: TGTGCTAGCAGCTTAGTTCATAGCCAGCACGCTAACTATGGCTACACCTTC. Full variable domain (outside the CDR3, taken from reference TRBV7-7 and TRBJ1-2): GAGVSQSPRYKVTKRGQDVTLRCDPISSHATLYWYQQALGQGPEFLTYFNYEAQPDKSGLPSDRFSAERPEGSISTLTIQRTEQRDSAMYRCASSLVHSQHANYGYTFGSGTRLTVV.

CDR3 region: CASSLKWVPSSYEQYF. CDR3 nucleotide sequence: TGTGCCAGCAGCTTGAAGTGGGTCCCGAGCTCCTACGAGCAGTACTTC. The chain couples TRBV11-2 to TRBJ2-7; D gene unclear. The CDR3 sequence is 16 residues long. Trimming took 3 bases from V and 0 from J, leaving 15 bases between them. The germline CDR1 and CDR2 sequences are SGHAT and FQNNGV. Using reference TRBV11-2 and TRBJ2-7 for the parts outside the CDR3, the full variable domain is EAGVAQSPRYKIIEKRQSVAFWCNPISGHATLYWYQQILGQGPKLLIQFQNNGVVDDSQLPKDRFSAERLKGVDSTLKIQPAKLEDSAVYLCASSLKWVPSSYEQYFGPGTRLTVT.

This sequence joins TRBV4-2 and TRBJ1-4; 7 nucleotides align to TRBD1. The V and J ends lost 1 base and 8 bases, in that order; junction bases with no gene match: 7. The CDR3 extends over 15 amino acids. Germline V lookup: CDR1 LGHNA, CDR2 YNFKEQ. CDR3: CASSQVRQGEEKLFF. The DNA for the CDR3 is TGTGCCAGCAGCCAAGTAAGACAGGGAGAGGAAAAACTGTTTTTT.

The chain carries TRBV27 and TRBJ2-2; TRBD1 aligns across 7 bases. Unmatched junction bases numbered 14, after V lost 3 bases and J lost 7 bases. CDR1 and CDR2 from the germline V gene are MNHEY and SMNVEV (reference sequence). The CDR3 is 17 residues long. CDR3 DNA: TGTGCCAGCAGTTTGCAATTAGCGACAGGGTTGGGCGGGGAGCTGTTTTTT. Amino acid sequence: CASSLQLATGLGGELFF.

This chain joins TRBV28 and TRBJ1-2; D gene uncertain. This CDR3 has 16 amino acids. Germline-derived CDR1 and CDR2 are MDHEN and SYDVKM. The ends were cut back, 3 bases at V and 4 bases at J, with 18 bases in the middle. The CDR3 DNA is TGTGCCAGCAGTTTGTCACTTATAGGTCAGATCTATGGCTACACCTTC. This sequence encodes CASSLSLIGQIYGYTF.